The present T cell receptor beta chain was sequenced within a study of shared clonotypes between healthy human individuals. Overall study: Per donor, three plates held CD4 naive cells, three held CD4 memory, two held CD8 naive and one held CD8 memory. Notes on the study in general: Since donors were few, the genetic and exposure-history diversity represented was limited. It was anticipated that sequencing depth would influence how many clonotypes donors shared.

Germline V gene data show CDR1 as SNHLY and CDR2 as FYNNEI. With V trimmed by 5 bases and J by 5 bases, 17 bases remained unmatched. This CDR3 contains 18 residues. As concerns this clone: Its matching antigen is unknown.

CD45RO-negative, CCR7-positively selected cells formed the naive CD8 fraction, excluding terminally differentiated effector memory CD45RA+ cells. Those who donated, Caucasian adults without exception, all lived in Nashville, Tennessee. Method: immunoSEQ multiplex PCR; TCRdb's copy keeps in-frame clones and lacks some. The sample contains over 2 million clones, approximately 95% of which appear only once. The sequenced material came from naive CD8+ T cells sorted from blood. The chain has TRBV2 and TRBJ1-4, with 7 bases lining up with TRBD1. The sequence was collected from a man aged 18 to 29 in good health. The CDR3 reads CASSQDDAQGGRNEKLFF. CDR3 DNA sequence: TGTGCCAGCAGTCAGGACGACGCGCAGGGGGGTAGAAATGAAAAACTGTTTTTT. The complete variable domain, with remaining parts taken from reference TRBV2 and TRBJ1-4, reads EPEVTQTPSHQVTQMGQEVILRCVPISNHLYFYWYRQILGQKVEFLVSFYNNEISEKSEIFDDQFSVERPDGSNFTLKIRSTKLEDSAMYFCASSQDDAQGGRNEKLFFGSGTQLSVL.